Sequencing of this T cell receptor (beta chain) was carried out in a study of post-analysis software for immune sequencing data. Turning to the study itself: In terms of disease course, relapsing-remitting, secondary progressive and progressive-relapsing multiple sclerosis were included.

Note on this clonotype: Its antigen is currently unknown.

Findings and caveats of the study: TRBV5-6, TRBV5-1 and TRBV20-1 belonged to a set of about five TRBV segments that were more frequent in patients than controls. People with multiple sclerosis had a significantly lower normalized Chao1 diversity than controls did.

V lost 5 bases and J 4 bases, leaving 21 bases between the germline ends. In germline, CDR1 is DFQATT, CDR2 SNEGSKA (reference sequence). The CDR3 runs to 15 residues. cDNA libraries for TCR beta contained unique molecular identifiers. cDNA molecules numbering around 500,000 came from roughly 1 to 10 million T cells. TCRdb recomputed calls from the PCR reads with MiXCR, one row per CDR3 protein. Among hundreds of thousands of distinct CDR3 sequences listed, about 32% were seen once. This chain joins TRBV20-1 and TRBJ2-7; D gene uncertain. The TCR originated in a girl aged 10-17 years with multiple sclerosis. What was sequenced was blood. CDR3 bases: TGCAGTGCTGTACCTGCTAGAGGAAGGCTTTACGAGCAGTACTTC. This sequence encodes CSAVPARGRLYEQYF.